These T cell receptor beta chains were read from a single sample in a study of blood T cells in healthy people across ages. From the 5' RACE reads, TCRdb called clonotypes with MiXCR, one entry per CDR3 protein. The data show around 2 million distinct CDR3 sequences, more than 35% seen once. The sequenced sample was blood. The receptor set was obtained from a human donor in good health. Each CDR3 is given with its conserved first and last residue. D genes are given only for firm matches. For some rows the clone size is stated as once, few or many, or as a class when expanded; others skip it.

clone_size d_call j_call v_call cdr3_aa cdr3_nt
- - TRBJ1-4 TRBV7-6 CASSSDGFSREKLFF TGTGCCAGCAGCTCCGACGGGTTTTCCCGGGAAAAACTGTTTTTT
- - TRBJ2-3 TRBV7-9 CASSPFTGGPSSSTDTQYF TGTGCCAGCAGCCCCTTTACGGGGGGCCCCTCATCTAGCACAGATACGCAGTATTTT
few - TRBJ2-1 TRBV4-3 CASSQASGVGNEQFF TGCGCCAGCAGCCAAGCATCGGGGGTTGGAAATGAGCAGTTCTTC
- - TRBJ2-2 TRBV2 CASSVRAEAGELFF TGTGCCAGCAGTGTACGGGCCGAAGCGGGGGAGCTGTTTTTT
- TRBD1 TRBJ2-1 TRBV2 CASSEVDRGNEQFF TGTGCCAGCAGTGAAGTGGACAGGGGAAATGAGCAGTTCTTC
- TRBD1 TRBJ2-7 TRBV20-1 CSAREEKDRGLYEQYF TGCAGTGCTAGAGAGGAGAAGGACAGGGGGCTCTACGAGCAGTACTTC
few - TRBJ2-5 TRBV13 CASSFRVLGETQYF TGTGCCAGCTCCTTCAGGGTTTTAGGCGAGACCCAGTACTTC
few TRBD2 TRBJ2-1 TRBV28 CASSTPQRGGINEQFF TGTGCCAGCAGTACCCCCCAGCGGGGTGGTATAAATGAGCAGTTCTTC
- - TRBJ2-7 TRBV7-9 CASSLDVGVSYEQYF TGTGCCAGCAGCTTAGACGTAGGGGTTTCCTACGAGCAGTACTTC
- - TRBJ2-5 TRBV7-2 CASSQPWAETQYF TGTGCCAGCAGCCAGCCCTGGGCCGAGACCCAGTACTTC
- - TRBJ2-1 TRBV6-1 CASSEVRPLGEQFF TGTGCCAGCAGTGAAGTTCGGCCGTTGGGTGAGCAGTTCTTC
many TRBD1 TRBJ2-1 TRBV24-1 CATSDVPGQGYEQFF TGTGCCACCAGTGATGTTCCGGGACAGGGGTATGAGCAGTTCTTC
few - TRBJ1-2 TRBV7-9 CASNPRSGYGYTF TGTGCCAGCAATCCGAGGTCCGGGTATGGCTACACCTTC
few - TRBJ2-3 TRBV5-5 CAGSLVGDPGDTQYF TGTGCCGGCAGCTTGGTGGGGGACCCGGGAGATACGCAGTATTTT
- - TRBJ1-2 TRBV4-2 CASSPGGGDLF TGTGCCAGCAGCCCCGGGGGGGGTGACCTCTTC